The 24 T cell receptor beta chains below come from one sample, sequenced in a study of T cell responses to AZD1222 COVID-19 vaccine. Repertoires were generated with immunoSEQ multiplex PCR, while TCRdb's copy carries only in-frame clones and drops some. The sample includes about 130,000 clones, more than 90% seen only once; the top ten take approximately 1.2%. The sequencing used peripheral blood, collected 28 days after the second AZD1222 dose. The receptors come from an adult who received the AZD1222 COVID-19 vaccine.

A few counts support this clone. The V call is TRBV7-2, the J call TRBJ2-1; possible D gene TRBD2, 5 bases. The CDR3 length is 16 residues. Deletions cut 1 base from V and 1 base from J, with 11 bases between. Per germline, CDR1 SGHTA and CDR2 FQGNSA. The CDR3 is CASSLDLARSYNEQFF. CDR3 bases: TGTGCCAGCAGCTTAGACCTAGCTAGGTCCTACAATGAGCAGTTCTTC. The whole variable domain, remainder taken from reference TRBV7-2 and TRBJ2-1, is GAGVSQSPSNKVTEKGKDVELRCDPISGHTALYWYRQSLGQGLEFLIYFQGNSAPDKSGLPSDRFSAERTGGSVSTLTIQRTQQEDSAVYLCASSLDLARSYNEQFFGPGTRLTVL.

The DNA of the CDR3 is TGTGCCAGCAGTTTGGGCGGGAAGTACAATGAGCAGTTCTTC. Translation: CASSLGGKYNEQFF. V and J are TRBV27 and TRBJ2-1; tentative D call: TRBD2 (6 bases). The CDR3 has 14 amino acids. Trimming took 3 bases from V and 4 from J, leaving 10 bases between them. Looked up from germline, CDR1 is MNHEY and CDR2 is SMNVEV (reference sequence).

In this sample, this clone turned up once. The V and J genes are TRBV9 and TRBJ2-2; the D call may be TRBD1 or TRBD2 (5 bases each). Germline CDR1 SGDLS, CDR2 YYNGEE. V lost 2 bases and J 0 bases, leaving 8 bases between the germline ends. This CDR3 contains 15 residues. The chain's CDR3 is CASSVGRPNTGELFF. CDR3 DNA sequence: TGTGCCAGCAGCGTGGGACGGCCGAACACCGGGGAGCTGTTTTTT.

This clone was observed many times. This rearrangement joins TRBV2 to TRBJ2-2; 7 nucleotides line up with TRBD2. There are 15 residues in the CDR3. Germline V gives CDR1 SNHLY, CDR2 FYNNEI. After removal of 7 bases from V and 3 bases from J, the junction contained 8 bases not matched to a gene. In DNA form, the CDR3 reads TGTGCCAGCATGCGACTAGCAGGGCACACCGGGGAGCTGTTTTTT. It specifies CASMRLAGHTGELFF.

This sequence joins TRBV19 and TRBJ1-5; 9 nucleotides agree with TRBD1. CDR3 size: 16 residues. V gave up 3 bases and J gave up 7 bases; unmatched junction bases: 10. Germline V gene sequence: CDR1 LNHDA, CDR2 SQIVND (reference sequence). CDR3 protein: CASSMFSGTGWQPQHF. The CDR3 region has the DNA TGTGCCAGTAGTATGTTCAGCGGGACAGGGTGGCAGCCCCAGCATTTT.

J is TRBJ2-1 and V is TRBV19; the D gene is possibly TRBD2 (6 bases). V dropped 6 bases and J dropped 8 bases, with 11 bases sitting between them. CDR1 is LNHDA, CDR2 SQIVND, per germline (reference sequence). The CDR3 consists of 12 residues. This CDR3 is CASRTRRDEQFF. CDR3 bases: TGTGCCAGTAGGACTAGGCGGGATGAGCAGTTCTTC.

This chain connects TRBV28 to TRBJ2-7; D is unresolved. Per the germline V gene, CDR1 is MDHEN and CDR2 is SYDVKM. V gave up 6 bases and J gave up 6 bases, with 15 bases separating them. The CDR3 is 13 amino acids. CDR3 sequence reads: CASRQTDTGEQYF. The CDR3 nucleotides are TGTGCCAGCAGACAAACCGATACCGGCGAGCAGTACTTC.

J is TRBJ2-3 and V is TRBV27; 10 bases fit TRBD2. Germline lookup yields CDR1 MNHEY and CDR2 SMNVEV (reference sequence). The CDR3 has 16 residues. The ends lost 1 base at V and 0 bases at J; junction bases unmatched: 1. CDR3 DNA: TGTGCCAGCAGTTTATTAGCGGGAGGCAGCACAGATACGCAGTATTTT. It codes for CASSLLAGGSTDTQYF.

CDR3 bases: TGTGCCAGCAGTTACTCGGGACTAGGCTCCTACGAGCAGTACTTC. Translating gives CASSYSGLGSYEQYF. V gene TRBV6-6 combines with J gene TRBJ2-7, with 8 nucleotides matching TRBD2. The CDR3 loop spans 15 amino acids. Germline CDR1 MNHNY, CDR2 SVGAGI (reference sequence). Trimming removed 0 bases from V and 0 bases from J; junction bases left unmatched: 1.

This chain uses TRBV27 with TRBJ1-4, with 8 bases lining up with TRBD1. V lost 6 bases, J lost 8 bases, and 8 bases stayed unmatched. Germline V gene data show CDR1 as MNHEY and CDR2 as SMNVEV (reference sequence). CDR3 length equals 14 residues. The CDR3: CASRRTGLNEKLFF. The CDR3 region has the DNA TGTGCCAGCAGGAGGACAGGGTTAAACGAAAAACTGTTTTTT.

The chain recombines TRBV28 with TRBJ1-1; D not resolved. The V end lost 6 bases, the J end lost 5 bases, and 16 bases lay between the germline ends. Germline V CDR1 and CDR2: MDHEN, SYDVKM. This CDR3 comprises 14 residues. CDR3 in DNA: TGTGCCAGCAGGCGAACAGTGATAGGAACTGAAGCTTTCTTT. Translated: CASRRTVIGTEAFF.

CDR3 in DNA: TGTGCCAGCAGCCAAGCAGGGATCTCCTACAATGAGCAGTTCTTC. It encodes CASSQAGISYNEQFF. This chain joins TRBV7-2 and TRBJ2-1; perhaps TRBD1 as D (5 bases). The V gene lost 5 bases and the J gene lost 0 bases, with 11 bases spanning the gap. The CDR3 spans 15 residues. Germline CDR1 reads SGHTA; CDR2 reads FQGNSA.

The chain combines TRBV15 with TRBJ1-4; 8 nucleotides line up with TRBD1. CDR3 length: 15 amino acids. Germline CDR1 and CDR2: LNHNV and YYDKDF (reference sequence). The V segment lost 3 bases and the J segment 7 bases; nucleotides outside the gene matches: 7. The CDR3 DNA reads TGTGCCACCAGCAGGGTAGGACAGGGTGGTGAAAAACTGTTTTTT. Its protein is CATSRVGQGGEKLFF.

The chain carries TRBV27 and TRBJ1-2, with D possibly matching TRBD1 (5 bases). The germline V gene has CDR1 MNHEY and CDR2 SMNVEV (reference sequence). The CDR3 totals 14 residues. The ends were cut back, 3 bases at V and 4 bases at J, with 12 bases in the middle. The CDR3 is CASSFAGQGYGYTF. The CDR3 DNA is TGTGCCAGCAGTTTTGCGGGGCAGGGCTATGGCTACACCTTC.

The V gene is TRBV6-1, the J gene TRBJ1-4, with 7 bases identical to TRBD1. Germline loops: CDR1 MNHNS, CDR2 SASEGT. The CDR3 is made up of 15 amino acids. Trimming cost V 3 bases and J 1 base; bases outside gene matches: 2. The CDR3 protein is CASSDRTGTNEKLFF. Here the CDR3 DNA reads TGTGCCAGCAGTGACCGGACAGGAACTAATGAAAAACTGTTTTTT.

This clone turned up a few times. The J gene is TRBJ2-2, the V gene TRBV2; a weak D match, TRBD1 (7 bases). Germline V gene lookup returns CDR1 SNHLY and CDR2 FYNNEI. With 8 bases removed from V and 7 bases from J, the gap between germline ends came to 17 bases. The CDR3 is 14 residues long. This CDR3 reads CASRAGGFSGELFF. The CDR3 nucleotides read TGTGCCAGCCGCGCAGGGGGGTTCAGCGGGGAGCTGTTTTTT.

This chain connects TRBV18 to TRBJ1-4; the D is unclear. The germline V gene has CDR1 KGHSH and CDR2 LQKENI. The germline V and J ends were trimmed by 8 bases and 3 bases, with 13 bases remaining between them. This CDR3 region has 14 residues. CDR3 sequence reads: CASKSVQSNEKLFF. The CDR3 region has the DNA TGTGCCAGCAAGTCGGTCCAGTCTAATGAAAAACTGTTTTTT.

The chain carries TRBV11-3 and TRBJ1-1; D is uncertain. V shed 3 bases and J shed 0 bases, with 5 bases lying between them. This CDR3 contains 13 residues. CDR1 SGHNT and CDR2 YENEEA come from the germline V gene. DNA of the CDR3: TGTGCCAGCAGCTTCACGGTGAACACTGAAGCTTTCTTT. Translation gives CASSFTVNTEAFF.

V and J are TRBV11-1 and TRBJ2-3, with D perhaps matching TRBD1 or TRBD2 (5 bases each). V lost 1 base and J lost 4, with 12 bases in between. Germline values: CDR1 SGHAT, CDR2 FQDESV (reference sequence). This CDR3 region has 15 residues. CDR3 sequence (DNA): TGTGCCAGCAGCTTAGAAGGGGATAGCGCAGATACGCAGTATTTT. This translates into CASSLEGDSADTQYF.

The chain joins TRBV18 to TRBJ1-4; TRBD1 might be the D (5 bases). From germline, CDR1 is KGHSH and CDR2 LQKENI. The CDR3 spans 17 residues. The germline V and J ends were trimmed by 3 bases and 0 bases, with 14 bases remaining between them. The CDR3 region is CASSPQRDRSTNEKLFF. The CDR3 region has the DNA TGTGCCAGCTCACCTCAGAGGGACCGCTCAACTAATGAAAAACTGTTTTTT.

The CDR3 DNA is TGTGCCTGGGGGACGACCAGCACAGATACGCAGTATTTT. It yields the protein CAWGTTSTDTQYF. The V call is TRBV30, the J call TRBJ2-3, with D possibly called TRBD1 or TRBD2 (5 bases each). V gave up 5 bases and J gave up 0 bases, with 9 bases separating them. Germline values: CDR1 GTSNPN, CDR2 SVGIG (reference sequence). This CDR3 is 13 amino acids long.

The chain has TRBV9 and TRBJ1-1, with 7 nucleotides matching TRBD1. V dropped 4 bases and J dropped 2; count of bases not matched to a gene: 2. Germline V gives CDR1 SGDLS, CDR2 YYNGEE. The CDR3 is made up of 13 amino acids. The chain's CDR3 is CASSTGANTEAFF. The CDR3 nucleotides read TGTGCCAGCAGCACAGGGGCTAACACTGAAGCTTTCTTT.

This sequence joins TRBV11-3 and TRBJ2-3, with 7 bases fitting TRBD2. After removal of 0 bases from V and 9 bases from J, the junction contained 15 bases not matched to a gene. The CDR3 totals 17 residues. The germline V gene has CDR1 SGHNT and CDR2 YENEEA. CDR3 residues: CASSLDLSGYAPDTQYF. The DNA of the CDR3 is TGTGCCAGCAGCTTAGATCTTAGCGGGTACGCCCCCGACACGCAGTATTTT.

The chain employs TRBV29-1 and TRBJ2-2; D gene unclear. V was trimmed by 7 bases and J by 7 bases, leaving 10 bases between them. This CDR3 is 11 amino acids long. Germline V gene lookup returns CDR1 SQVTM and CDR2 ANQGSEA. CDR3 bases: TGCAGCGCGAAGGGCAGCGGGGAGCTGTTTTTT. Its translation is CSAKGSGELFF.